These 10 T cell receptor beta chains were all obtained from the same sample, sequenced in a study of blood T cell repertoires in COVID-19. Repertoires were generated with immunoSEQ multiplex PCR, while TCRdb's copy carries only in-frame clones and drops some. There are around 50,000 clones in the sample; 85% to 90% occur only once, and more than 6% lies in the top ten. Sequencing was done on a sample of peripheral blood. The receptors were sampled from a woman aged 55-70 years with COVID-19, enrolled during active disease.

The chain couples TRBV28 to TRBJ2-7; 7 positions match TRBD1. This CDR3 comprises 14 residues. The V gene's germline CDR1 is MDHEN and CDR2 SYDVKM. V lost 3 bases, J lost 7 bases, and 9 bases stayed unmatched. The CDR3 reads CASSFSGQGVEQYF. The CDR3 DNA sequence: TGTGCCAGCAGTTTTTCCGGTCAGGGGGTTGAGCAGTACTTC.

This clone was recorded a few times. The rearrangement joins TRBV9 to TRBJ2-2; TRBD2 agrees at 11 bases. The length of the CDR3 is 16 residues. With V trimmed by 4 bases and J by 3 bases, 5 bases remained unmatched. Germline V lookup: CDR1 SGDLS, CDR2 YYNGEE. CDR3 loop: CASSTRLAGHTGELFF. The CDR3 region has the DNA TGTGCCAGCAGCACACGACTAGCGGGACACACCGGGGAGCTGTTTTTT.

CDR3 nucleotides: TGCGCCAGCAGCCCATCAGGAGGGAACAATCAGCCCCAGCATTTT. It yields the protein CASSPSGGNNQPQHF. V usage is TRBV4-1 and J usage is TRBJ1-5, with D unresolved. Germline values: CDR1 MGHRA, CDR2 YSYEKL. V lost 4 bases, J lost 3 bases, and 13 bases lay in between. CDR3 length: 15 residues.

The chain has TRBV4-1 and TRBJ1-4, with D unresolved. The CDR3 covers 15 residues. V gave up 0 bases and J gave up 6 bases, with 11 bases separating them. The V gene's germline CDR1 is MGHRA and CDR2 YSYEKL. CDR3 protein: CASSQDPGFDEKLFF. DNA for the CDR3: TGCGCCAGCAGCCAAGATCCGGGTTTTGATGAAAAACTGTTTTTT.

J is TRBJ1-6 and V is TRBV10-1; no reliable D call. The CDR3 has 13 amino acids. In germline, CDR1 is WNHNN, CDR2 SYGVQD (reference sequence). Trimming took 2 bases from V and 6 from J, leaving 5 bases between them. The CDR3: CASSELINSPLHF. DNA of the CDR3: TGCGCCAGCAGTGAGCTTATTAATTCACCCCTCCACTTT.

The rearrangement uses TRBV30 and TRBJ1-2; 9 bases align to TRBD1. The CDR3 loop spans 14 amino acids. V was clipped by 3 bases and J by 8 bases; unmatched bases: 10. Germline V CDR1 and CDR2: GTSNPN, SVGIG (reference sequence). The CDR3 DNA reads as TGTGCCTGGAGCCGGGACAGGGTGTCGGAAGGCTACACCTTC. It yields the protein CAWSRDRVSEGYTF.

This chain uses TRBV27 with TRBJ2-7; the match to TRBD2 covers 8 bases. The CDR3 runs 14 residues. Looked up from germline, CDR1 is MNHEY and CDR2 is SMNVEV (reference sequence). Trimming removed 6 bases from V and 6 bases from J; junction bases left unmatched: 10. The CDR3 loop is CASRQAGVVREQYF. In DNA form, the CDR3 reads TGTGCCAGCAGACAAGCGGGAGTGGTCCGCGAGCAGTACTTC.

The chain employs TRBV2 and TRBJ1-1, with D hard to call. The V end lost 4 bases, the J end lost 2 bases, and 11 bases lay between the germline ends. Per germline, CDR1 SNHLY and CDR2 FYNNEI. The CDR3 spans 14 residues. CDR3 sequence: CASSVAGGNTEAFF. For the CDR3, the DNA is TGTGCCAGCAGTGTAGCAGGAGGCAACACTGAAGCTTTCTTT.

V gene TRBV2 combines with J gene TRBJ2-7, with 9 bases fitting TRBD1. After removal of 7 bases from V and 2 bases from J, the junction contained 3 bases not matched to a gene. This CDR3 comprises 13 residues. Per germline, CDR1 SNHLY and CDR2 FYNNEI. The CDR3 bases are TGTGCCAGCACAGGGACAGGGCCCTACGAGCAGTACTTC. As protein: CASTGTGPYEQYF.

The genes are TRBV11-2 and TRBJ2-2, with D perhaps TRBD2 (6 bases). Germline V lookup: CDR1 SGHAT, CDR2 FQNNGV. V was pared by 11 bases and J by 1 base, with 14 bases between. The CDR3 sequence is 14 residues long. The CDR3: CAGDSRENTGELFF. DNA of the CDR3: TGTGCCGGGGATTCGCGGGAGAACACCGGGGAGCTGTTTTTT.